Presented here are 26 T cell receptor beta chains from one specimen sequenced in a study of patients and donors after allogeneic stem cell transplantation. A single record per CDR3 protein comes from TCRdb applying MiXCR to the RT-PCR reads. The sample lists hundreds of thousands of distinct CDR3 sequences, 38% occurring once. Sequenced: blood, either unsorted or a sorted T cell fraction (not recorded which). The receptor set was obtained from a human donor who was either an allogeneic HSCT recipient or a stem cell or donor lymphocyte infusion donor (not recorded which). It is not recorded whose cells these are; they may come from a transplant donor.

The chain combines TRBV12-3 or TRBV12-4 with TRBJ2-7; tentatively, D is TRBD1 (6 bases). This CDR3 has 13 residues. V was pared by 5 bases and J by 3 bases, with 11 bases between. The CDR3 is CASSLRDNYEQYF. The CDR3 DNA reads as TGTGCCAGCAGTCTCCGGGACAACTACGAGCAGTACTTC.

The chain uses TRBV10-3 and TRBJ2-7; 7 nucleotides agree with TRBD1. Germline CDR1 ENHRY, CDR2 SYGVKD. V lost 6 bases to trimming and J lost 1 base; unmatched junction nucleotides: 3. The CDR3 length is 13 residues. CDR3 residues: CAIRPGQSYEQYF. The CDR3 region has the DNA TGTGCCATCAGGCCGGGACAGTCCTACGAGCAGTACTTC.

This chain uses TRBV30 with TRBJ1-3; no firm D call. V was pared by 2 bases and J by 2 bases, with 4 bases between. Germline CDR1 and CDR2: GTSNPN and SVGIG (reference sequence). This CDR3 region has 12 residues. The CDR3 region is CAWSRAGNTIYF. In nucleotides, the CDR3 is TGTGCCTGGAGTCGAGCTGGAAACACCATATATTTT.

This clonotype has just a few counts. The chain joins TRBV3-1 to TRBJ2-6; 9 bases are shared with TRBD1. The V and J ends lost 4 bases and 1 base, in that order; junction bases with no gene match: 14. The CDR3 runs 20 residues. The germline V gene has CDR1 LGHDT and CDR2 YNNKEL (reference sequence). The CDR3 DNA sequence: TGTGCCAGCAGCCCTCGCTTTACCGGGACAGGGAAATCTGGGGCCAACGTCCTGACTTTC. Amino acid sequence: CASSPRFTGTGKSGANVLTF.

This clonotype was counted a few times. This chain links TRBV21-1 with TRBJ1-5; the table gives TRBD1 as D, unverified against the DNA. TRBV21-1 is given as a pseudogene. The CDR3 has 16 residues. The CDR3 is CASSKVHRGPNQPQHF. The CDR3 nucleotides read TGTGCCAGCAGCAAAGTGCACAGGGGCCCCAATCAGCCCCAGCATTTT.

V gene TRBV20-1 combines with J gene TRBJ2-7; D remains unclear. The CDR3 extends over 13 amino acids. The germline CDR1 and CDR2 sequences are DFQATT and SNEGSKA (reference sequence). Between the trimmed V and J ends, which lost 3 bases and 0 bases, there was a span of 9 bases. CDR3 in amino acids: CSARGDNSYEQYF. The CDR3 DNA sequence: TGCAGTGCTAGGGGCGACAACTCCTACGAGCAGTACTTC.

The gene calls are TRBV20-1 and TRBJ2-1; D possibly matches TRBD1 or TRBD2 (6 bases each). The CDR3 length is 13 residues. Trimming removed 4 bases from V and 9 bases from J, with 16 bases in between. Germline V gene data show CDR1 as DFQATT and CDR2 as SNEGSKA (reference sequence). The CDR3 region has the DNA TGCAGTGCTATCAAGGAGGGGGGCGCTGAGCAGTTCTTC. Translating it yields CSAIKEGGAEQFF.

The J gene is TRBJ1-5, the V gene TRBV20-1; D remains unclear. This CDR3 region has 14 residues. V lost 6 bases and J 7 bases, leaving 19 bases between the germline ends. Germline CDR1 is DFQATT and CDR2 is SNEGSKA (reference sequence). This CDR3 is CSAILTNGKQPQHF. The CDR3 nucleotides are TGCAGTGCGATACTTACGAACGGAAAACAGCCCCAGCATTTT.

This clonotype was detected only a few times. The chain uses TRBV20-1 and TRBJ1-4, with D uncertain. This CDR3 spans 14 amino acids. Germline V CDR1 and CDR2: DFQATT, SNEGSKA (reference sequence). V lost 3 bases to trimming and J lost 5 bases, with 13 bases between them. CDR3 in DNA: TGCAGTGCTAGTTCGGGCACTAGGAATGAAAAACTGTTTTTT. This gives the protein CSASSGTRNEKLFF.

The chain carries TRBV6-5 and TRBJ1-1; 7 bases are a match to TRBD1. CDR1 and CDR2 (germline): MNHEY, SVGAGI. The CDR3 runs 15 residues. Losses at the gene ends were 5 bases for V and 0 bases for J; bases not matched to a gene: 6. The CDR3 DNA is TGTGCCAGCAGTAAAAGACAGGGCTTGAACACTGAAGCTTTCTTT. Protein: CASSKRQGLNTEAFF.

The chain recombines TRBV3-1 with TRBJ2-7; D possibly corresponds to TRBD2 (6 bases). The CDR3 has 13 amino acids. V lost 1 base and J lost 9, with 13 bases in between. CDR1 and CDR2 (germline): LGHDT, YNNKEL (reference sequence). The CDR3 region is CASSQARQGGQYF. CDR3 sequence (DNA): TGTGCCAGCAGCCAAGCCCGGCAGGGAGGGCAGTACTTC.

The chain couples TRBV18 to TRBJ1-5, with TRBD1 identical over 8 bases. The CDR3 runs to 14 residues. With 3 bases clipped from V and 6 bases from J, the junction kept 4 bases outside the gene matches. Germline V gene lookup returns CDR1 KGHSH and CDR2 LQKENI. The CDR3 here is CASSPQQGGQPQHF. The CDR3 DNA sequence: TGTGCCAGCTCACCCCAACAGGGGGGTCAGCCCCAGCATTTT.

This clonotype was observed a few times. The rearrangement joins TRBV5-1 to TRBJ1-6; no clear D gene. Germline V gene data show CDR1 as SGHRS and CDR2 as YFSETQ. This CDR3 is built from 13 residues. V was clipped by 6 bases and J by 7 bases, with 11 bases between them. CDR3 region: CASKESENSPLHF. The CDR3 DNA sequence: TGCGCCAGCAAGGAGTCTGAGAATTCACCCCTCCACTTT.

The chain carries TRBV27 and TRBJ2-1, with D possibly matching TRBD2 (5 bases). The length of the CDR3 is 16 residues. The germline CDR1 and CDR2 sequences are MNHEY and SMNVEV (reference sequence). The V and J ends lost 4 bases and 0 bases respectively, with 13 bases between them. CDR3 protein: CASSSRLSSSYNEQFF. The CDR3 DNA is TGTGCCAGCAGTTCAAGACTATCCAGCTCCTACAATGAGCAGTTCTTC.

The J gene is TRBJ2-7, the V gene TRBV5-6; 8 bases are a match to TRBD2. Germline CDR1 SGHDT, CDR2 YYEEEE. The CDR3 loop spans 15 amino acids. The J segment lost 4 bases and the V segment lost 4 bases, leaving 10 bases of the junction unmatched. The CDR3 DNA sequence: TGTGCCAGCAGCCTCGGACTAGCAGGCTCTTACGAGCAGTACTTC. It encodes CASSLGLAGSYEQYF.

This clonotype turned up a few times. The J gene is TRBJ2-2, the V gene TRBV7-9; 9 bases fit TRBD2. This CDR3 has 17 amino acids. Unmatched junction bases numbered 8, after V lost 4 bases and J lost 2 bases. Germline V CDR1 and CDR2: SEHNR, FQNEAQ (reference sequence). CDR3 bases: TGTGCCAGCAGCTCCCGAGCGGGGGGTCGTAACACCGGGGAGCTGTTTTTT. Translated: CASSSRAGGRNTGELFF.

The rearrangement links TRBV20-1 to TRBJ1-5; tentative D call: TRBD1 (5 bases). Germline assignment: CDR1 DFQATT and CDR2 SNEGSKA (reference sequence). This CDR3 is 16 amino acids long. Trimming cost V 6 bases and J 3 bases, with 21 bases left between them. The CDR3 region is CSADGPARVNNQPQHF. CDR3 DNA sequence: TGCAGTGCCGATGGACCTGCCAGGGTTAACAATCAGCCCCAGCATTTT.

This clonotype was counted ten times or more. The chain links TRBV4-2 to TRBJ1-1; D is possibly TRBD1 (5 bases). Germline values: CDR1 LGHNA, CDR2 YNFKEQ. The V gene lost 0 bases and the J gene lost 2 bases, with 7 bases spanning the gap. This CDR3 has 14 amino acids. Here the CDR3 DNA reads TGTGCCAGCAGCCAAGACAGGGCTAACACTGAAGCTTTCTTT. It is translated as CASSQDRANTEAFF.

This clonotype was counted only a few times. V is TRBV28 and J is TRBJ2-1; perhaps TRBD1 as D (6 bases). CDR3 length equals 14 residues. The V end lost 2 bases, the J end lost 5 bases, and 10 bases lay between the germline ends. In germline, CDR1 is MDHEN, CDR2 SYDVKM. The CDR3 DNA reads as TGTGCCAGCAGTTTAGGGGGCAGGGACAATGAGCAGTTCTTC. It specifies CASSLGGRDNEQFF.

This clonotype has only a few counts. The chain links TRBV5-4 to TRBJ1-3; D is perhaps TRBD1 (5 bases). CDR3 length: 16 residues. Germline V gene lookup returns CDR1 SGHNT and CDR2 YYREEE (reference sequence). The V end was cut by 3 bases, the J end by 4 bases, with 17 bases between. CDR3 bases: TGTGCCAGCAGCTCTCCGGGACCCGGAGGAGGAAACACCATATATTTT. It encodes CASSSPGPGGGNTIYF.

V and J are TRBV6-5 and TRBJ2-2; possible D gene TRBD2, 6 bases. Germline CDR1 MNHEY, CDR2 SVGAGI. This CDR3 spans 17 amino acids. The V and J ends lost 0 bases and 1 base respectively, with 12 bases between them. The CDR3 loop is CASSYSLQAGNTGELFF. The CDR3 bases are TGTGCCAGCAGTTACTCGTTGCAAGCGGGGAACACCGGGGAGCTGTTTTTT.

This clonotype has a handful of counts. The V and J genes are TRBV12-5 and TRBJ1-5; D gene unclear. The CDR3 loop spans 13 amino acids. The V and J ends lost 7 bases and 5 bases respectively, with 12 bases between them. CDR1 and CDR2 (germline): LGHNT, FRNRAP. This CDR3 reads CASARGGHQPQHF. As DNA, the CDR3 is TGTGCTAGTGCCCGAGGAGGGCATCAGCCCCAGCATTTT.

This clonotype was counted between two and nine times. The rearrangement links TRBV3-1 to TRBJ1-4; possible D gene TRBD1, 6 bases. V was cut by 3 bases and J by 8 bases, with 13 bases left in between. The CDR3 has 14 amino acids. Germline-derived CDR1 and CDR2 are LGHDT and YNNKEL (reference sequence). The CDR3 loop reads CASSHLQGNEKLFF. The CDR3 nucleotides are TGTGCCAGCAGCCATTTACAGGGAAACGAAAAACTGTTTTTT.

This clonotype turned up a few times. The chain is built from TRBV20-1 and TRBJ1-2; D is uncertain. Germline CDR1 is DFQATT and CDR2 is SNEGSKA (reference sequence). The CDR3 has 16 amino acids. The ends were cut back, 0 bases at V and 4 bases at J, with 18 bases in the middle. In nucleotides, the CDR3 is TGCAGTGCTAGAGATGTCCTCCTCGCGGGCGGCTATGGCTACACCTTC. This gives the protein CSARDVLLAGGYGYTF.

This clonotype was recorded a few times. The chain joins TRBV4-1 to TRBJ2-5; D uncertain. V was pared by 1 base and J by 3 bases, with 12 bases between. The CDR3 is 15 residues long. The germline gives CDR1 MGHRA, CDR2 YSYEKL. Written as DNA, the CDR3 is TGCGCCAGCAGCCAAGCTTATGAGAACAAAGAGACCCAGTACTTC. Translating gives CASSQAYENKETQYF.

This clonotype appeared a few times. The gene calls are TRBV5-1 and TRBJ1-2; no firm D call. The CDR3 contains 14 residues. Looked up from germline, CDR1 is SGHRS and CDR2 is YFSETQ. Trimming stripped 0 bases from V and 8 bases from J, with 14 bases between. CDR3 sequence: CASSLDNPLGGYTF. DNA of the CDR3: TGCGCCAGCAGCTTGGACAATCCCCTAGGAGGCTACACCTTC.